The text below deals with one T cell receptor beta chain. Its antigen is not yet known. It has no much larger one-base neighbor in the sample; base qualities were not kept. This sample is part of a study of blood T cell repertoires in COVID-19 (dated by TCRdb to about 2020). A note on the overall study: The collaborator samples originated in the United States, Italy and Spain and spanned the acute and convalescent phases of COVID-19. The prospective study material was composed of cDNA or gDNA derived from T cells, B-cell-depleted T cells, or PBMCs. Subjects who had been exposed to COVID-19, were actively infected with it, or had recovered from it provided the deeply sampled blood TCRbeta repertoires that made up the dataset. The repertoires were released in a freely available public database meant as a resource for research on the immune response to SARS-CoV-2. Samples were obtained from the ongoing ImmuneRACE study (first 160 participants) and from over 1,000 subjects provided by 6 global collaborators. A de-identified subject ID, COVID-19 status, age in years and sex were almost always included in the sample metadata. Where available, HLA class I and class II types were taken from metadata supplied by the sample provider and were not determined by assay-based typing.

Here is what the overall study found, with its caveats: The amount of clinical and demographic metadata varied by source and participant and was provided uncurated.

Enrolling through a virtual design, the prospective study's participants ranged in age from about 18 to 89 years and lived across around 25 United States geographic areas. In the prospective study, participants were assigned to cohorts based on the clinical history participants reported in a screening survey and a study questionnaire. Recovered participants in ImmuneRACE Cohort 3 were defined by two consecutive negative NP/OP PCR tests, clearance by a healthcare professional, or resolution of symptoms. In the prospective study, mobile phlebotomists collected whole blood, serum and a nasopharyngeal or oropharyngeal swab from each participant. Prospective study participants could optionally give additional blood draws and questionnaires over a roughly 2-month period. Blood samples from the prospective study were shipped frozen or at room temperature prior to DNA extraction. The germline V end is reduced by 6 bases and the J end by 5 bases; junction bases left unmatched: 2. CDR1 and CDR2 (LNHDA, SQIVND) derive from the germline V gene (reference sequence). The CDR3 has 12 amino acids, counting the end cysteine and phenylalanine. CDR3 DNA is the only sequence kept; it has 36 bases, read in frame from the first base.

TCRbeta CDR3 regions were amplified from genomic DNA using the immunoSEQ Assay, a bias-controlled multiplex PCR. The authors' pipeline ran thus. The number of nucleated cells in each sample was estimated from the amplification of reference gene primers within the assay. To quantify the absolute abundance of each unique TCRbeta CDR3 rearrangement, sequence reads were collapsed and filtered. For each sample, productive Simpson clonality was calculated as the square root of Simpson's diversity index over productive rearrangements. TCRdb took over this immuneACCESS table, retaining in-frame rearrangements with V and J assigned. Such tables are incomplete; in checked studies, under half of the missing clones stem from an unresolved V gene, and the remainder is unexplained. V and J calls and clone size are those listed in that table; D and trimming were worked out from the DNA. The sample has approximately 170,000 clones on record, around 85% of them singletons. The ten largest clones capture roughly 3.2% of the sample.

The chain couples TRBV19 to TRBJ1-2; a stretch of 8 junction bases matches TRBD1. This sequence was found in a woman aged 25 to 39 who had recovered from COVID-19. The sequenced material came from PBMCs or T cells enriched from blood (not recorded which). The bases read TGTGCCAGTAGGGACAGGGTGTATGGCTACACCTTC. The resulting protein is CASRDRVYGYTF.